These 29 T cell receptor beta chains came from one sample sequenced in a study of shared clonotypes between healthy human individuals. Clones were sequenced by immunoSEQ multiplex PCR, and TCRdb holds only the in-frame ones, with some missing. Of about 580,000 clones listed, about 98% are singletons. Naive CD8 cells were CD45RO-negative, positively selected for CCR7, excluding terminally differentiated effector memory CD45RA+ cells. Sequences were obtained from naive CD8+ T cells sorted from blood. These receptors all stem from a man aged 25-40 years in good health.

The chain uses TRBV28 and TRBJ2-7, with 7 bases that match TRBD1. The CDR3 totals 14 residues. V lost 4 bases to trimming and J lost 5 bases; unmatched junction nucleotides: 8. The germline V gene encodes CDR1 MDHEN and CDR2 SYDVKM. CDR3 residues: CASSYNDRVDEQYF. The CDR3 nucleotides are TGTGCCAGCAGTTATAATGACAGGGTAGACGAGCAGTACTTC.

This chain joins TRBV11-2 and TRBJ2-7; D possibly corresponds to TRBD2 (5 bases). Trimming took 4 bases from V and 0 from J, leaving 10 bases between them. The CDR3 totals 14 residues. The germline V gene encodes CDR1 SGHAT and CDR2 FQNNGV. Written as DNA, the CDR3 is TGTGCCAGCAGCTGGGAGTGGAGCTCCTACGAGCAGTACTTC. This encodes CASSWEWSSYEQYF.

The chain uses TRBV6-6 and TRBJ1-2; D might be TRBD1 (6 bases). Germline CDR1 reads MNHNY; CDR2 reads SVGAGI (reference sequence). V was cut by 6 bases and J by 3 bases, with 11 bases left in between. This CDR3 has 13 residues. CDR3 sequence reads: CASSRGGDYGYTF. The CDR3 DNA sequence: TGTGCCAGCAGCCGAGGGGGGGACTATGGCTACACCTTC.

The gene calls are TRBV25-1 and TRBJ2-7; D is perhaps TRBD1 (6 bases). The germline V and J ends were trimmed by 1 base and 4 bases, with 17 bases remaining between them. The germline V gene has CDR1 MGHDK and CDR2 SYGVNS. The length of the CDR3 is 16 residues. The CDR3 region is CASSEFGWDTDYEQYF. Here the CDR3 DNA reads TGTGCCAGCAGTGAATTTGGATGGGACACGGATTACGAGCAGTACTTC.

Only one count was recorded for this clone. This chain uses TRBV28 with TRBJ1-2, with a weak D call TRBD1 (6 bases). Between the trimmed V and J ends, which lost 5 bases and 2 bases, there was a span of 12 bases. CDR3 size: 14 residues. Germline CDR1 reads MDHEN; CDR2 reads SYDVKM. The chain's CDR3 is CASSLPDSNYGYTF. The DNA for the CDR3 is TGTGCCAGCAGTCTACCGGACAGCAACTATGGCTACACCTTC.

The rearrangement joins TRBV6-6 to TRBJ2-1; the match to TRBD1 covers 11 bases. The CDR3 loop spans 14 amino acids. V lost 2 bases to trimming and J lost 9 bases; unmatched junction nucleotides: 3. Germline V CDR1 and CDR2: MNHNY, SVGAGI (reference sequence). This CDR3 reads CASSYGQGAGEQFF. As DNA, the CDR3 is TGTGCCAGCAGTTACGGACAGGGGGCCGGTGAGCAGTTCTTC.

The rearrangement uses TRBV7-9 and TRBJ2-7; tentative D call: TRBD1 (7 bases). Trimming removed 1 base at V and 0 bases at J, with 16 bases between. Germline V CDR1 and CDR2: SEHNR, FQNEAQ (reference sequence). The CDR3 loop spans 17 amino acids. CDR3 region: CASSLGGGGLDSYEQYF. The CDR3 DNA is TGTGCCAGCAGCTTAGGTGGAGGGGGCTTAGACTCCTACGAGCAGTACTTC.

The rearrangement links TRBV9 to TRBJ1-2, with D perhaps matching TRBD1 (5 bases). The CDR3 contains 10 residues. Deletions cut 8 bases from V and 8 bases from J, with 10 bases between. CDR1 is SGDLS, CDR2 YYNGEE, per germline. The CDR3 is CASRGKGYTF. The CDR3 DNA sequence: TGTGCCAGTAGGGGAAAAGGCTACACCTTC. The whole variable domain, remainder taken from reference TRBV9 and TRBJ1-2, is DSGVTQTPKHLITATGQRVTLRCSPRSGDLSVYWYQQSLDQGLQFLIQYYNGEERAKGNILERFSAQQFPDLHSELNLSSLELGDSALYFCASRGKGYTFGSGTRLTVV.

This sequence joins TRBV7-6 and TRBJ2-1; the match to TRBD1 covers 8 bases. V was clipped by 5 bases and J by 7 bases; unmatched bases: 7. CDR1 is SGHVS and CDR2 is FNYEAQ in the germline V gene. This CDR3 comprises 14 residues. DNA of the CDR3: TGTGCCAGCAGCCAAGGACAGGGAGTAAATGAGCAGTTCTTC. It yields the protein CASSQGQGVNEQFF. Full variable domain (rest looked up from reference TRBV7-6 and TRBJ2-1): GAGVSQSPRYKVTKRGQDVALRCDPISGHVSLYWYRQALGQGPEFLTYFNYEAQQDKSGLPNDRFSAERPEGSISTLTIQRTEQRDSAMYRCASSQGQGVNEQFFGPGTRLTVL.

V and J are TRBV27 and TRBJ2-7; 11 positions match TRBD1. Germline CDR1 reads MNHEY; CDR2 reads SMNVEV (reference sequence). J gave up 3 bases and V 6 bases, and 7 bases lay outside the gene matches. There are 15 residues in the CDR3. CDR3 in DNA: TGTGCCAGCAGCGACGGGACAGGGGGTCGCTACGAGCAGTACTTC. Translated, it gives CASSDGTGGRYEQYF.

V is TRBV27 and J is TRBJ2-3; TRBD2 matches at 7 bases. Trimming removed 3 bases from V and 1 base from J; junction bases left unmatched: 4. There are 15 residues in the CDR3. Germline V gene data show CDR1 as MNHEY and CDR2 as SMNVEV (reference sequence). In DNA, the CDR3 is TGTGCCAGCAGTTTCGCGGGAGTTCGCACAGATACGCAGTATTTT. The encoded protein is CASSFAGVRTDTQYF.

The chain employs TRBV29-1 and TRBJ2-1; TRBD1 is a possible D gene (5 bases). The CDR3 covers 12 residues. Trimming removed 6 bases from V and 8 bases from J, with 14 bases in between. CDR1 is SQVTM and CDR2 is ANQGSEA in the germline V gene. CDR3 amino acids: CSVERGPDEQFF. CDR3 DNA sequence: TGCAGCGTGGAAAGGGGTCCCGATGAGCAGTTCTTC.

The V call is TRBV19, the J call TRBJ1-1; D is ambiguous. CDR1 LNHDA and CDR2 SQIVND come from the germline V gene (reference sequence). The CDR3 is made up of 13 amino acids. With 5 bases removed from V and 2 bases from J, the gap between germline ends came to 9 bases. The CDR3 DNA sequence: TGTGCCAGTAGTCCCAGCAGTAACACTGAAGCTTTCTTT. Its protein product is CASSPSSNTEAFF.

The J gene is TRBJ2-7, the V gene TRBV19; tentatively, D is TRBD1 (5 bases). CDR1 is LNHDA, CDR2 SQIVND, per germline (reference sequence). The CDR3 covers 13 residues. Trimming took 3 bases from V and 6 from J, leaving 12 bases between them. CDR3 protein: CASSIADTAEQYF. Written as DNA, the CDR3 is TGTGCCAGTAGTATCGCGGACACGGCCGAGCAGTACTTC. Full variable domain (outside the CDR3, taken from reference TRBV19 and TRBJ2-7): DGGITQSPKYLFRKEGQNVTLSCEQNLNHDAMYWYRQDPGQGLRLIYYSQIVNDFQKGDIAEGYSVSREKKESFPLTVTSAQKNPTAFYLCASSIADTAEQYFGPGTRLTVT.

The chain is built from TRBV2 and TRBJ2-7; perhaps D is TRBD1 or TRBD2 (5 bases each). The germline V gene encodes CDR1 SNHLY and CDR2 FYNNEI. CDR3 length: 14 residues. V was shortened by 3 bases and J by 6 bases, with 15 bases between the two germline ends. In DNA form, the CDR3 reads TGTGCCAGCAGTGATCTCAGGGAGTCGGGCGAGCAGTACTTC. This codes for CASSDLRESGEQYF.

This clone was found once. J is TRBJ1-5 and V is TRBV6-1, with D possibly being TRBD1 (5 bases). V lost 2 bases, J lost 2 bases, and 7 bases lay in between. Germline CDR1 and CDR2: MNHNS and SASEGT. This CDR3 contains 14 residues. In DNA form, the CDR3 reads TGTGCCAGCAGTGAATGGGGGGGCAATCAGCCCCAGCATTTT. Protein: CASSEWGGNQPQHF.

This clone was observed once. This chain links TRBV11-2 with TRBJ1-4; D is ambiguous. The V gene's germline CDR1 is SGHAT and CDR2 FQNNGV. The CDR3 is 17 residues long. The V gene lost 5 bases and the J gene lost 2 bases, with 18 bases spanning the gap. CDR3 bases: TGTGCCAGCAGCGCCGGTCTGGTTAGGGTTACTAATGAAAAACTGTTTTTT. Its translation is CASSAGLVRVTNEKLFF.

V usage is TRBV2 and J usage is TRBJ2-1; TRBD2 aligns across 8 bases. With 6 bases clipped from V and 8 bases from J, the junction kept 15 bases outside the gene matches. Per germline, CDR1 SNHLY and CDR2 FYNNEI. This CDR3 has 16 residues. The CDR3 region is CASRAISGAAEYEQFF. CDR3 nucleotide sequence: TGTGCCAGCAGAGCGATTAGCGGGGCGGCGGAGTATGAGCAGTTCTTC.

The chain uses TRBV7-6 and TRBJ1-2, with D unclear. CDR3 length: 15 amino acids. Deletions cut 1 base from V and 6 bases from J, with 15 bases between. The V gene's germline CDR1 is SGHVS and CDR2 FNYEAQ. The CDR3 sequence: CASSLDGEGIHGYTF. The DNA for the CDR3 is TGTGCCAGCAGCTTAGACGGTGAAGGGATTCATGGCTACACCTTC.

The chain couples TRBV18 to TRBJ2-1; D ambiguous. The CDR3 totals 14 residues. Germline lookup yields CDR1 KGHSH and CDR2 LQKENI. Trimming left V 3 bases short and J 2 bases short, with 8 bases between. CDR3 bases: TGTGCCAGCTCACCGTCGGAAACCTACAATGAGCAGTTCTTC. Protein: CASSPSETYNEQFF.

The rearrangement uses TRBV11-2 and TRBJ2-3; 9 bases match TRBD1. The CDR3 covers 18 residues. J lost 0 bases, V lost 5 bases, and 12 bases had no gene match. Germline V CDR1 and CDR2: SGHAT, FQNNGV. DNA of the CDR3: TGTGCCAGCAGCCAAGGACAGGGGCATCCGATCAGCACAGATACGCAGTATTTT. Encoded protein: CASSQGQGHPISTDTQYF.

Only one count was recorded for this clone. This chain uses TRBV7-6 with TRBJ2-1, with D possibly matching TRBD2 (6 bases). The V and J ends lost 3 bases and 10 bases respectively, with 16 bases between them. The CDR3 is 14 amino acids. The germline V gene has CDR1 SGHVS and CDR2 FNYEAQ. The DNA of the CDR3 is TGTGCCAGCAGCTTTGGCGGGATGAGTTCAGAGCAGTTCTTC. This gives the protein CASSFGGMSSEQFF.

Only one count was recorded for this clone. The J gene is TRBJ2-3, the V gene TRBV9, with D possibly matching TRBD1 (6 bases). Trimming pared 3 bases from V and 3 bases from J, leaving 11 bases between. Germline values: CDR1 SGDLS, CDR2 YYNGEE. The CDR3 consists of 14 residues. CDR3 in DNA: TGTGCCAGCAGCGCGGACAGCCGAACAGATACGCAGTATTTT. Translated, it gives CASSADSRTDTQYF. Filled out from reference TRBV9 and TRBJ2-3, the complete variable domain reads DSGVTQTPKHLITATGQRVTLRCSPRSGDLSVYWYQQSLDQGLQFLIQYYNGEERAKGNILERFSAQQFPDLHSELNLSSLELGDSALYFCASSADSRTDTQYFGPGTRLTVL.

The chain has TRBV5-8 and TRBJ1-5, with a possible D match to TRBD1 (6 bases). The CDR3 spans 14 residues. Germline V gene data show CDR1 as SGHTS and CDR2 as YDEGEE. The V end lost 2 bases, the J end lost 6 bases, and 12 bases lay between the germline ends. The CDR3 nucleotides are TGTGCCAGCAGCTTCCCACAGGGCCCTCAGCCCCAGCATTTT. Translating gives CASSFPQGPQPQHF. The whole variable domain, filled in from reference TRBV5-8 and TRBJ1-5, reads EAGVTQSPTHLIKTRGQQATLRCSPISGHTSVYWYQQALGLGLQFLLWYDEGEERNRGNFPPRFSGRQFPNYSSELNVNALELEDSALYLCASSFPQGPQPQHFGDGTRLSIL.

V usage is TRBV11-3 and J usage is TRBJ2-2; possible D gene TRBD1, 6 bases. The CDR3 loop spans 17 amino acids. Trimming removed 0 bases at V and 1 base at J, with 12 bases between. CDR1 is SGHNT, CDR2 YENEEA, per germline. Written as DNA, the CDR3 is TGTGCCAGCAGCTTAGATTCCGGACAGAGGAACACCGGGGAGCTGTTTTTT. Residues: CASSLDSGQRNTGELFF.

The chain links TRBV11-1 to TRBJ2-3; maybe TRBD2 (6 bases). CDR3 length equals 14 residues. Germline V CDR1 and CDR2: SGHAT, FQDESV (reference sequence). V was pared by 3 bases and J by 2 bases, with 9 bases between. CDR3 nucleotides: TGTGCCAGCAGCTTGCCGGGAGTCACAGATACGCAGTATTTT. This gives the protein CASSLPGVTDTQYF.

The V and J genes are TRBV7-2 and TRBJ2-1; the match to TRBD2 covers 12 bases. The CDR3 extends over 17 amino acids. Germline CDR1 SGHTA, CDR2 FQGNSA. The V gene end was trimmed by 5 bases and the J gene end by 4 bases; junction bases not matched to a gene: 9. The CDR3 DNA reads TGTGCCAGCAGCAGCTTATCGGGGACTAGCGGGTACAATGAGCAGTTCTTC. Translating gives CASSSLSGTSGYNEQFF.

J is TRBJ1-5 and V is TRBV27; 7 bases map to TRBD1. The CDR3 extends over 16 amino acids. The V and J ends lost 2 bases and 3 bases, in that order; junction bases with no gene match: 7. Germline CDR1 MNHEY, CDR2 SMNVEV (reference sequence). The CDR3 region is CASSLDRTGSNQPQHF. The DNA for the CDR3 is TGTGCCAGCAGTTTAGACAGGACAGGATCCAATCAGCCCCAGCATTTT.

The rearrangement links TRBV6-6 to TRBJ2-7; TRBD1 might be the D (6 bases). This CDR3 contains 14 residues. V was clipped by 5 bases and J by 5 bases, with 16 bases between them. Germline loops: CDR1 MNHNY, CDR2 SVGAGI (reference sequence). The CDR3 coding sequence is TGTGCCAGCAGTGTCGTTCGGGACATCGACGAGCAGTACTTC. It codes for CASSVVRDIDEQYF.